This entry features one T cell receptor (beta chain) sequence. Treatment defined: roughly 20 received Ad26.COV2.S at low or high dose, single or two shots; roughly five received placebo; per-sample allocation not given. The samples date from day 63 after the first vaccine or placebo injection. The data originate from a study of Ad26.COV2.S vaccination and SARS-CoV-2 variants. The method was immunoSEQ multiplex PCR; TCRdb's version includes in-frame clones alone and lacks a portion of them. Of 300,000 to 400,000 clones in the sample, 90% were seen once. The CDR3 loop spans 16 amino acids. The specimen comprised peripheral blood, sampled in a trial of Ad26.COV2.S vaccine versus placebo. The clonotype comes from a person aged 18 to 59 who received the Ad26.COV2.S COVID-19 vaccine or a placebo. The rearrangement joins TRBV21-1 to TRBJ1-2. TRBV21-1 corresponds to a pseudogene. CDR3 in amino acids: CASSKGVVHSPNGYTF. CDR3 nucleotides: TGTGCCAGCAGCAAGGGAGTGGTCCACTCCCCTAATGGCTACACCTTC.